These 9 T cell receptor beta chains share one sample of origin, sequenced in a study of T-cell reconstitution after alpha-beta-depleted transplantation in children. The authors prepared the TCRbeta library with unique molecular identifiers. TCRdb re-called the PCR reads through MiXCR, storing one row per CDR3 protein. The data contain around 380,000 distinct CDR3 sequences, about a tenth of them singletons. The sample was PBMCs from the stem cell graft donor, taken from the stem cell graft. The receptors come from a human donor who donated a stem cell graft to a child with acute myeloid leukemia.

This clonotype has just one count. Since no conserved phenylalanine or tryptophan closes the CDR3, a read error is the likely cause. The chain's CDR3 is CASSEWESNTGELFL. In DNA, the CDR3 is TGTGCCAGCAGTGAATGGGAGTCGAACACCGGGGAGCTGTTTTTG. The chain carries TRBV25-1 and TRBJ2-2; D perhaps matches TRBD2 (5 bases). The V end lost 1 base, the J end lost 0 bases, and 6 bases lay between the germline ends. This CDR3 is built from 15 residues. Germline CDR1 MGHDK, CDR2 SYGVNS.

In this sample, this clonotype turned up a few times. The rearrangement links TRBV10-3 to TRBJ1-3, with TRBD1 as a possible D gene (5 bases). This CDR3 is 16 amino acids long. Deletions cut 0 bases from V and 2 bases from J, with 11 bases between. Germline CDR1 and CDR2: ENHRY and SYGVKD. The CDR3 sequence: CAISESQGPAGNTIYF. CDR3 nucleotide sequence: TGTGCCATCAGTGAGTCGCAGGGACCTGCTGGAAACACCATATATTTT.

The chain is built from TRBV7-6 and TRBJ2-1; 8 nucleotides align to TRBD1. The trim removed 5 bases at V and 6 bases at J, leaving 9 bases unmatched. The CDR3 covers 15 residues. Germline V CDR1 and CDR2: SGHVS, FNYEAQ. The CDR3 region is CASSKGTGPRNEQFF. In nucleotides, the CDR3 is TGTGCCAGCAGCAAGGGGACAGGACCCCGCAATGAGCAGTTCTTC.

This sequence joins TRBV12-3 or TRBV12-4 and TRBJ1-2; D ambiguous. CDR3 length: 15 amino acids. V lost 2 bases, J lost 6 bases, and 16 bases lay in between. In nucleotides, the CDR3 is TGTGCCAGCAGTTTAATGTGGACGGGAGATGATGGCTACACCTTC. Its translation: CASSLMWTGDDGYTF.

The chain employs TRBV5-5 and TRBJ2-5; D may be TRBD1 (6 bases). CDR3 length equals 14 residues. The V and J ends lost 3 bases and 5 bases respectively, with 14 bases between them. CDR1 SGHKS and CDR2 YYEKEE come from the germline V gene (reference sequence). The CDR3 region has the DNA TGTGCCAGCAGCTCTTTACCCACAGGGGAGACCCAGTACTTC. It translates to CASSSLPTGETQYF.

This clonotype has a single count. This chain connects TRBV7-9 to TRBJ2-3, with 9 bases aligning to TRBD1. This CDR3 region has 17 residues. From germline, CDR1 is SEHNR and CDR2 FQNEAQ (reference sequence). V dropped 5 bases and J dropped 6; count of bases not matched to a gene: 15. The CDR3 sequence: CASSRGTGSVSPDTQYF. The CDR3 nucleotides read TGTGCCAGCAGCCGAGGGACAGGGTCAGTTTCTCCGGATACGCAGTATTTT.

V gene TRBV4-1 combines with J gene TRBJ2-6, with 7 nucleotides matching TRBD1. V was clipped by 1 base and J by 2 bases; unmatched bases: 5. The germline V gene has CDR1 MGHRA and CDR2 YSYEKL. The CDR3 consists of 17 residues. CDR3 DNA sequence: TGCGCCAGCAGCCAAGTGGTGACAGGGACTGGGGCCAACGTCCTGACTTTC. Amino acid sequence: CASSQVVTGTGANVLTF.

This clonotype was picked up a small number of times. This rearrangement joins TRBV15 to TRBJ1-6, with a weak D call TRBD1 (5 bases). The germline gives CDR1 LNHNV, CDR2 YYDKDF (reference sequence). The CDR3 loop spans 16 amino acids. With 1 base removed from V and 9 bases from J, the gap between germline ends came to 16 bases. Written as DNA, the CDR3 is TGTGCCACCAGCAGAGCGGGTCAGGGTCGCGGTTCACCCCTCCACTTT. Translated: CATSRAGQGRGSPLHF.

The chain has TRBV20-1 and TRBJ1-4; D remains unclear. Germline values: CDR1 DFQATT, CDR2 SNEGSKA (reference sequence). V was shortened by 6 bases and J by 9 bases, with 17 bases between the two germline ends. CDR3 length: 13 residues. CDR3 protein: CSAPTEGEKKLFF. CDR3 DNA: TGCAGTGCGCCGACGGAGGGAGAAAAAAAACTGTTTTTT.